This T cell receptor beta chain was recovered during a study of CD8 T cells in ankylosing spondylitis. This clonotype was observed a handful of times. Its antigen is unidentified. TCRdb recomputed calls from the 5' RACE reads with MiXCR, one row per CDR3 protein. The repertoire consists of roughly 220,000 distinct CDR3 sequences, with about 18% occurring once and the leading ten covering about two fifths. Trimming stripped 6 bases from V and 3 bases from J, with 15 bases between. CDR1 SGHTA and CDR2 FQGNSA come from the germline V gene. The CDR3 runs 14 residues. Findings and limits, study-wide: Apparently characteristic of ankylosing spondylitis blood was a TCR beta motif (roughly eight highly homologous variants).

This sequence was found in a male donor with ankylosing spondylitis. The chain carries TRBV7-2 and TRBJ2-7, with D possibly being TRBD2 (5 bases). Sequencing input: blood, either unsorted or a sorted T cell fraction (not recorded which). The CDR3 region is CASSERIKLYEQYF. The CDR3 coding sequence is TGTGCCAGCAGTGAGCGGATTAAACTCTACGAGCAGTACTTC.